Listed here are 5 T cell receptor beta chains from one sample, sequenced in a study of blood T cell repertoires in COVID-19. The table came from immunoSEQ multiplex PCR; TCRdb's copy has only in-frame clones and leaves some out. The sample includes 200,000 to 300,000 clones, roughly 80% of them seen just once. The sample taken for sequencing was peripheral blood. The receptors come from a woman over 75 with acute or convalescent COVID-19.

This chain joins TRBV3-1 (or the pseudogene TRBV3-2) and TRBJ2-7, with 10 bases lining up with TRBD1. In germline, CDR1 is LGHDT, CDR2 YNNKEL (reference sequence). The CDR3 runs to 14 residues. V shed 6 bases, J shed 6 bases, and the junction held 8 bases outside the gene matches. CDR3 DNA: TGTGCCAGCAGTTACACGGGACAGGGGCGCGAGCAGTACTTC. Amino acid sequence: CASSYTGQGREQYF.

The chain's CDR3 is CASIASGTGNGYTF. DNA of the CDR3: TGTGCCAGCATCGCCTCCGGGACAGGGAATGGCTACACCTTC. The rearrangement links TRBV28 to TRBJ1-2, with 9 bases matching TRBD1. This CDR3 comprises 14 residues. The germline gives CDR1 MDHEN, CDR2 SYDVKM. The V gene end was trimmed by 7 bases and the J gene end by 6 bases; junction bases not matched to a gene: 9.

This chain uses TRBV27 with TRBJ1-4; D gene uncertain. Trimming cost V 5 bases and J 0 bases, with 7 bases left between them. The CDR3 length is 14 residues. In germline, CDR1 is MNHEY, CDR2 SMNVEV (reference sequence). The CDR3: CASSRTSTNEKLFF. The DNA for the CDR3 is TGTGCCAGCAGTCGGACTTCAACTAATGAAAAACTGTTTTTT.

The CDR3: CASSLVRGIAFF. CDR3 nucleotides: TGTGCCAGCAGCTTGGTAAGGGGGATAGCTTTCTTT. The J gene is TRBJ1-1, the V gene TRBV5-8; D might be TRBD1 (6 bases). The germline V and J ends were trimmed by 0 bases and 10 bases, with 10 bases remaining between them. Germline assignment: CDR1 SGHTS and CDR2 YDEGEE. The CDR3 extends over 12 amino acids.

The V call is TRBV6-5, the J call TRBJ1-1; weak D call: TRBD1 (5 bases). The germline V gene encodes CDR1 MNHEY and CDR2 SVGAGI. V was cut by 8 bases and J by 0 bases, with 10 bases left in between. The CDR3 runs to 13 residues. The CDR3 here is CASGKGVNTEAFF. The CDR3 DNA sequence: TGTGCCAGCGGAAAAGGGGTGAACACTGAAGCTTTCTTT.